Listed below are T cell receptor beta chains from one sample, sequenced in a study of cytotoxic CD8 clonotypes in ibrutinib-treated CLL. Profiling relied on immunoSEQ multiplex PCR, and the TCRdb table lists in-frame clones only, not all of them. The sample comprises 57,000 or so clones, roughly 49% of which are singletons, and about 24% rests with the top ten. Sequences were derived from PBMCs, sampled at disease progression, from a patient treated with ibrutinib. These receptors were obtained from a human donor with chronic lymphocytic leukemia. Both conserved end residues are part of each CDR3. The D gene is left open where the match is weak. Clone size appears in some rows only: once, few, many, or a class for an expanded clone.

J gene,V gene,D gene,clone size,CDR3 DNA,CDR3 protein
TRBJ2-7,TRBV4-2,-,few,TGTGCCAGCAGCCAAGATTTCACCGAGCAGTACTTC,CASSQDFTEQYF
TRBJ2-7,TRBV28,TRBD2,-,TGTGCCAGCAGTCCAAGCCTTGGAGCGGGATACGGCTACGAGCAGTACTTC,CASSPSLGAGYGYEQYF
TRBJ2-7,TRBV5-5,TRBD1,once,TGTGCCAGCAGCAGATTGACAGGGATCCCCGAGCAGTACTTC,CASSRLTGIPEQYF
TRBJ1-2,TRBV29-1,-,few,TGCAGCGTTGGGACAGCTAACTATGGCTACACCTTC,CSVGTANYGYTF
TRBJ2-7,TRBV7-6,TRBD1,-,TGTGCCAGCAGCCAGGGACAGACCTACGAGCAGTACTTC,CASSQGQTYEQYF
TRBJ2-7,TRBV30,-,-,TGTGCCTGGAGTGTCGGCCGATCATTCTCCTACGAGCAGTACTTC,CAWSVGRSFSYEQYF
TRBJ1-2,TRBV20-1,-,few,TGCAGTGCTCTCAGGGATGGCTACACCTTC,CSALRDGYTF
TRBJ2-2,TRBV4-3,-,-,TGCGCCAGCAGCCAAGAGAGTGAGAACACCGGGGAGCTGTTTTTT,CASSQESENTGELFF
TRBJ1-1,TRBV7-9,-,-,TGTGCCAGCAGCCCAAGGGGCCCTAACACTGAAGCTTTCTTT,CASSPRGPNTEAFF
TRBJ1-3,TRBV19,-,-,TGTGCCAGTAGTACCTTCTATTGGTCTCGAAACACCATATATTTT,CASSTFYWSRNTIYF
TRBJ2-7,TRBV18,-,many,TGTGCCAGCTCACCGGGATACGAGCAGTACTTC,CASSPGYEQYF
TRBJ2-5,TRBV7-9,TRBD1,-,TGTGCCAGCAGTCGACAGGGGGAAGAGACCCAGTACTTC,CASSRQGEETQYF
TRBJ1-5,TRBV19,TRBD1,few,TGTGCCAGTAGTATTTCGGCCTACAGGGGGCGAGTTCAGCCCCAGCATTTT,CASSISAYRGRVQPQHF
TRBJ2-5,TRBV5-1,TRBD2,-,TGCGCCAGCAGCCCTAGCGGGGGGTCTGGAGAGACCCAGTACTTC,CASSPSGGSGETQYF
TRBJ1-2,TRBV6-6,-,-,TGTGCCAGCAGGCTTGACGGGAACTATGGCTACACCTTC,CASRLDGNYGYTF
TRBJ1-5,TRBV7-9,TRBD1,-,TGTGCCAGCAGTTCCGGACAGGGAATTCTTCAGCCCCAGCATTTT,CASSSGQGILQPQHF
TRBJ1-4,TRBV2,-,-,TGTGCCAGCATGTGGGCGCGCGGGGTTTCAACTAATGAAAAACTGTTTTTT,CASMWARGVSTNEKLFF
TRBJ1-2,TRBV11-2,-,once,TGTGCCAGCAGCCGTGGGAGCTCTAACTATGGCTACACCTTC,CASSRGSSNYGYTF
TRBJ2-1,TRBV27,TRBD2,-,TGTGCCAGCAGAGCGGGGAGCTCCTACAATGAGCAGTTCTTC,CASRAGSSYNEQFF
TRBJ1-2,TRBV27,-,many,TGTGCCAGCAGTCCTTTCGGCATCTCCTATGGCTACACCTTC,CASSPFGISYGYTF
TRBJ2-7,TRBV5-1,TRBD2,-,TGCGCCAGCAGCTCGCTAGGGCGGGAGGGCGAGCAGTACTTC,CASSSLGREGEQYF
TRBJ2-7,TRBV6-5,TRBD2,-,TGTGCCAGCAGTCCCCTGGGGACTAGCGACTACGAGCAGTACTTC,CASSPLGTSDYEQYF
TRBJ2-2,TRBV7-7,-,-,TGTGCCAGCAGCTTCTACACCGGGGAGCTGTTTTTT,CASSFYTGELFF
TRBJ1-2,TRBV2,-,many,TGTGCCAGCAGCCCGGGACCACTCGATGGCTACACCTTC,CASSPGPLDGYTF
TRBJ2-1,TRBV11-3,TRBD1,-,TGTGCCAGCAGCTTTGAGGGGGCATTAAATGAGCAGTTCTTC,CASSFEGALNEQFF
TRBJ2-1,TRBV7-8,-,-,TGTGCCAGCAGCTTTCCCCCGGTTGATGAGCAGTTCTTC,CASSFPPVDEQFF
TRBJ2-2,TRBV5-1,-,-,TGCGCCAGCAGCTTGGGGCAGCCCACCGGGGAGCTGTTTTTT,CASSLGQPTGELFF
TRBJ2-4,TRBV18,-,-,TGTGCCAGCTCACCAGGGGGGACAGTAGCCAAAAACATTCAGTACTTC,CASSPGGTVAKNIQYF
TRBJ2-3,TRBV18,-,-,TGTGCCAGCTCACCGGGCGGGGGCCAGGGAGATACGCAGTATTTT,CASSPGGGQGDTQYF
TRBJ2-6,TRBV29-1,-,-,TGCAGCGTTTCACGAGTTTACTCTGGGGCCAACGTCCTGACTTTC,CSVSRVYSGANVLTF
TRBJ1-6,TRBV9,TRBD1,-,TGTGCCAGCAGTAGCGGGACAGGGGAGTCACCCCTCCACTTT,CASSSGTGESPLHF
TRBJ2-7,TRBV20-1,-,once,TGCAGTGCTCCGCTCAACTACGAGCAGTACTTC,CSAPLNYEQYF
TRBJ2-3,TRBV9,-,-,TGTGCCAGCAGCGCGCCAGGGACACCAAGCACAGATACGCAGTATTTT,CASSAPGTPSTDTQYF
TRBJ2-1,TRBV25-1,-,few,TGTGCCAGCAGTGATTACCCTGACAATGAGCAGTTCTTC,CASSDYPDNEQFF
TRBJ2-1,TRBV9,TRBD2,-,TGTGCCAGCAGCGTCGCGGGAGTAAACAATGAGCAGTTCTTC,CASSVAGVNNEQFF
TRBJ2-2,TRBV7-7,-,once,TGTGCTAGCAGCCCCACCGTAAGGGGTCGGAACACCGGGGAGCTGTTTTTT,CASSPTVRGRNTGELFF
TRBJ1-1,TRBV6-1,-,-,TGTGCCAGCAGTACGAGGAACACTGAAGCTTTCTTT,CASSTRNTEAFF
TRBJ1-6,TRBV13,TRBD1,few,TGTGCCAGCAGCTTATCGGCCCAGGGGGCGGGTAATTCACCCCTCCACTTT,CASSLSAQGAGNSPLHF
TRBJ2-1,TRBV9,TRBD2,few,TGTGCCAGCAGCGTAGTCGGTAGGGGACTAGGCAGAATATACAATGAGCAGTTCTTC,CASSVVGRGLGRIYNEQFF
TRBJ2-3,TRBV7-8,TRBD1,-,TGTGCCAGCAGCTTTACAGGGGACGATACGCAGTATTTT,CASSFTGDDTQYF
TRBJ1-1,TRBV6-5,-,-,TGTGCCAGCACCATGGGGGGTCTGGCGGGCACTGAAGCTTTCTTT,CASTMGGLAGTEAFF
TRBJ1-4,TRBV28,TRBD1,few,TGTGCCAGCACCGGCGGGGGACAGGGGGCAGGGGAAAAACTGTTTTTT,CASTGGGQGAGEKLFF